This paragraph covers one T cell receptor beta chain sequence. Antigen: not known. Profiling relied on immunoSEQ multiplex PCR, and the TCRdb table lists in-frame clones only, not all of them. The data contain roughly 100,000 clones, about 88% of them singletons. This sample was included in a study of T cell responses to AZD1222 COVID-19 vaccine. Study outcomes and limitations: Recipients of two AZD1222 doses showed rising Spike-specific TCR breadth and depth. Clonal diversity may have been underestimated, and the donors were mostly white British, with more females than males. Unmutated variant regions reportedly attract nearly half of all spike-specific TCRs. Researchers report vaccine-associated CD4 TCRs spanning spike, with dominance at 160-218 and 743-854.

V lost 4 bases, J lost 8 bases, and 14 bases lay in between. Germline V CDR1 and CDR2: LNHNV, YYDKDF (reference sequence). CDR3 length: 13 residues. Sequenced material: peripheral blood, taken on day 0 of AZD1222 vaccination. The source of this sequence is an adult in good health. This sequence joins TRBV15 and TRBJ1-2; possibly TRBD1 for D (5 bases). CDR3 sequence (DNA): TGTGCCACCAGCAAGGGGACTGTGGGAGGCTACACCTTC. Translating it yields CATSKGTVGGYTF.